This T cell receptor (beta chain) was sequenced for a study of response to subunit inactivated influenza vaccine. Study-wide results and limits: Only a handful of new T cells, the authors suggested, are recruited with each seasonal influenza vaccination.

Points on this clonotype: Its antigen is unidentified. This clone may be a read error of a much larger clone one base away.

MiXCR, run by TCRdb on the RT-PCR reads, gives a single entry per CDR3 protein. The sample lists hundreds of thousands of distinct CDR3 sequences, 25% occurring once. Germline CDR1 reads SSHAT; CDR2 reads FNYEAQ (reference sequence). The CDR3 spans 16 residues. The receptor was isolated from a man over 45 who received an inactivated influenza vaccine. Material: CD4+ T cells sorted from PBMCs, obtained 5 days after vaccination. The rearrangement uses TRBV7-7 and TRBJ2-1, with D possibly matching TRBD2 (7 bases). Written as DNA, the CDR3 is TGTGCTAGCAGCTTAGGGTCGGGGGGCGCCTACAATGAGCAGCTCTTC. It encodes CASSLGSGGAYNEQLF.